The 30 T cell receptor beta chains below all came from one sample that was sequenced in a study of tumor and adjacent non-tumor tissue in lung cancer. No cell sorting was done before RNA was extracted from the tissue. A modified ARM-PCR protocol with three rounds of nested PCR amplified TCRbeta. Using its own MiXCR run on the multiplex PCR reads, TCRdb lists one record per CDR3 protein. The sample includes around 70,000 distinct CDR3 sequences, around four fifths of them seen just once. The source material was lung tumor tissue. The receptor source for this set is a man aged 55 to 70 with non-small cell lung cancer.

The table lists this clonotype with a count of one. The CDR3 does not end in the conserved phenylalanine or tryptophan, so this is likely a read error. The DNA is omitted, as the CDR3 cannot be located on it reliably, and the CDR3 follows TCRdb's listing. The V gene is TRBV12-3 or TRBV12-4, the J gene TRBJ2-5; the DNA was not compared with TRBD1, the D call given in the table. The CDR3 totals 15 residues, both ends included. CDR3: CASSLGDRGDRAKYL.

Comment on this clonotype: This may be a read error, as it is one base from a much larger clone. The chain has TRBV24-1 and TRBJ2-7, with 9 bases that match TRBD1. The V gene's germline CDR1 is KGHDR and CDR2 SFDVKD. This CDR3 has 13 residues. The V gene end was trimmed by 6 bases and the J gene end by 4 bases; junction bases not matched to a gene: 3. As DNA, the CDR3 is TGTGCCACCAGTCGGGGACAGGGTTACGAGCAGTACTTC. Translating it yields CATSRGQGYEQYF.

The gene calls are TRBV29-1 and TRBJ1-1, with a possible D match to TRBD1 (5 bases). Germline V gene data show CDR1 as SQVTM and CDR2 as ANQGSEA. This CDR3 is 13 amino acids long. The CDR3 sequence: CNGNTGGGTEAFF. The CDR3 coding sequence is TGCAACGGAAATACAGGAGGAGGCACTGAAGCTTTCTTT.

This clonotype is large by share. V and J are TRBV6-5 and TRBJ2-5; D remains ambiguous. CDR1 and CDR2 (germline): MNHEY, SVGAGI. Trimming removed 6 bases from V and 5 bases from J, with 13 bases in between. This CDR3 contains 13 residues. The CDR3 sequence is CASRPSLGETQYF. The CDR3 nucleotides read TGTGCCAGCAGGCCCTCGCTTGGCGAGACCCAGTACTTC.

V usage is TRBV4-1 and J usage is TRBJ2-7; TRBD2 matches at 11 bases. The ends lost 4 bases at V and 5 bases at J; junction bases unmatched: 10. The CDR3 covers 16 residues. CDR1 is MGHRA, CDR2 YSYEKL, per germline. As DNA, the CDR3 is TGCGCCAGCAGCCGGACACTAGCGGGAGAGGGGGACGAGCAGTACTTC. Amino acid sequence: CASSRTLAGEGDEQYF.

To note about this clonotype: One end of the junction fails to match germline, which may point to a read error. The CDR3 DNA sequence: TGTGTCAGCAACTTCAGACCGGGCTCCTACAGTGAGCAGTTCTTC. This codes for CVSNFRPGSYSEQFF. The rearrangement joins TRBV6-5 to TRBJ2-1; no definite D call. CDR1 is MNHEY, CDR2 SVGAGI, per germline. The CDR3 runs to 15 residues.

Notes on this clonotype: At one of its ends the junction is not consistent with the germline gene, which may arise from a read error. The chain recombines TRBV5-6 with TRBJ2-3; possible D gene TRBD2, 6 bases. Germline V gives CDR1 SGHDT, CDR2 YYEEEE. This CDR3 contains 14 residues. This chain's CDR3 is CVSSLEGSTETQYF. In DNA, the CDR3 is TGTGTCAGCAGCTTGGAGGGCAGCACAGAAACACAGTATTTT.

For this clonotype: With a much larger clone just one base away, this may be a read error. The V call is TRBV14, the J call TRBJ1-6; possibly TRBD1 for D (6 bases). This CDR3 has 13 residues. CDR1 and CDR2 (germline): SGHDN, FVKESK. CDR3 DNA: TGTGACAGCAGCCAAGGGGGATCTTTAAGCACCCACTTT. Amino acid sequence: CDSSQGGSLSTHF.

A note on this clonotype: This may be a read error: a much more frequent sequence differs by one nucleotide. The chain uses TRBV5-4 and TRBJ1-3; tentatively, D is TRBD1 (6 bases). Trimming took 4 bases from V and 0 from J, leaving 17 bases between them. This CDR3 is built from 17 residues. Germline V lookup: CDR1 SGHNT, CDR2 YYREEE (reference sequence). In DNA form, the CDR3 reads TGTGCCAGCAGCAGTAGGCAGGGGCCTAACTCTGGAAACACCATATATTTT. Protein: CASSSRQGPNSGNTIYF. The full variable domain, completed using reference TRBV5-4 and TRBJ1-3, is ETGVTQSPTHLIKTRGQQVTLRCSSQSGHNTVSWYQQALGQGPQFIFQYYREEENGRGNFPPRFSGLQFPNYSSELNVNALELDDSALYLCASSSRQGPNSGNTIYFGEGSWLTVV.

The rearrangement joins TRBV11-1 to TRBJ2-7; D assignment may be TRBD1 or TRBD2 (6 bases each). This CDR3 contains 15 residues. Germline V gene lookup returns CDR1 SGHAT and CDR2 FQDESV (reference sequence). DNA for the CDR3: TGTACCAGCAGCTTAGACAAGGGGGGCCGCTACGAGCAGTACGTC. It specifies CTSSLDKGGRYEQYV.

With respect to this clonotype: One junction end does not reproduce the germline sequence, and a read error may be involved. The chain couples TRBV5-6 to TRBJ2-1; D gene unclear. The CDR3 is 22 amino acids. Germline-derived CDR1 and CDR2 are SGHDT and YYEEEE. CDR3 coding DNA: TGTGCCAGCAGCCCGCCCCGTGGATCGAGGCTAGTGGGCCCGCTCCAATACAATGAGCACTTCTTC. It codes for CASSPPRGSRLVGPLQYNEHFF.

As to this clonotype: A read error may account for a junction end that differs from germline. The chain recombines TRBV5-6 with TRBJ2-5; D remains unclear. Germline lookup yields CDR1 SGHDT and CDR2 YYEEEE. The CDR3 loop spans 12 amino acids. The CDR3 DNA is TGTACCAGCAGCTGCTGGGCAGAGACCCAGTACTTC. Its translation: CTSSCWAETQYF.

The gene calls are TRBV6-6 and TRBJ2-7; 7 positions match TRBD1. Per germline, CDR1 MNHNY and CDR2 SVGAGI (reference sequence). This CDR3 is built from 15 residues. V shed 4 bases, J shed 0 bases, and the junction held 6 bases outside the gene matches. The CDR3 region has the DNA TGTGCCAGCAGTTCACTGGGACAGATCTCCTACGAGCAGTACGTC. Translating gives CASSSLGQISYEQYV.

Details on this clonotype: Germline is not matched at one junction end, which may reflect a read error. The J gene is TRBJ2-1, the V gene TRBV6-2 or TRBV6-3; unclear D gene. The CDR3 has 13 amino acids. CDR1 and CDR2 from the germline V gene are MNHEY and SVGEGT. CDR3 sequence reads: CDSSHVIGYKQFF. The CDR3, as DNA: TGTGACAGCAGCCATGTCATTGGCTATAAGCAGTTCTTC.

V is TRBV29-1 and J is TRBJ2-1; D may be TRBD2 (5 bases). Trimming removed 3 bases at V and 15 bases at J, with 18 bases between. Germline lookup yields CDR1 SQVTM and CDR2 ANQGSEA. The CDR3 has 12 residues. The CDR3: CSVDRQIGEWFF. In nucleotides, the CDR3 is TGCAGCGTTGACAGGCAGATCGGGGAGTGGTTCTTC.

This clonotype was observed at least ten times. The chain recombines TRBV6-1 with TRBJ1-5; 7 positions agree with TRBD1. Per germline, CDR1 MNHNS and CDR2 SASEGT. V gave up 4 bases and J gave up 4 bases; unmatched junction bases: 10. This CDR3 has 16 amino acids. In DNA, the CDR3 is TGTGCCAGCAGTGGATCAGGGGGGTTGGCAAATCAGCCCCAGCATTTT. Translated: CASSGSGGLANQPQHF.

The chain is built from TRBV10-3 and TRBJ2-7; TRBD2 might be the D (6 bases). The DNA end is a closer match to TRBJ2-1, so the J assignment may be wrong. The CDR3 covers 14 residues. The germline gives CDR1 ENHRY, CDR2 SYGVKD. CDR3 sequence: CAISEKPTSYEQFF. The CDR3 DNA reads TGTGCCATCAGTGAGAAGCCTACTAGCTACGAGCAGTTCTTC.

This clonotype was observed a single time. This CDR3 reads CASGLERSGQGSPGTEAFF. The CDR3 DNA is TGTGCTAGTGGTTTGGAGAGGTCGGGACAGGGGAGCCCGGGCACCGAAGCTTTCTTT. The chain is built from TRBV12-5 and TRBJ1-1; 10 nucleotides line up with TRBD1. The V gene end was trimmed by 1 base and the J gene end by 8 bases; junction bases not matched to a gene: 19. Germline CDR1 is LGHNT and CDR2 is FRNRAP. This CDR3 is 19 amino acids long.

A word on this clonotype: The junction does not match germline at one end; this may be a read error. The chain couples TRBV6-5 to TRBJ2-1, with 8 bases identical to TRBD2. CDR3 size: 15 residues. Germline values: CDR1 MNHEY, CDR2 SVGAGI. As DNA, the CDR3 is TGTGCCAGCAGTTACCAGGGACTAGTGGGAGATGAGCAGTCCTTC. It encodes CASSYQGLVGDEQSF.

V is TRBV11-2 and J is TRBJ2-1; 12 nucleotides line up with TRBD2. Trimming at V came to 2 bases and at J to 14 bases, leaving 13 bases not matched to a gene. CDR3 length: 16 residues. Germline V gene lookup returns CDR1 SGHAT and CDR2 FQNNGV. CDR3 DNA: TGTGCCAGCAGCTTAATCCTAGCGGGAGGGCCGAGGGGGAAGTTCTTC. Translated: CASSLILAGGPRGKFF.

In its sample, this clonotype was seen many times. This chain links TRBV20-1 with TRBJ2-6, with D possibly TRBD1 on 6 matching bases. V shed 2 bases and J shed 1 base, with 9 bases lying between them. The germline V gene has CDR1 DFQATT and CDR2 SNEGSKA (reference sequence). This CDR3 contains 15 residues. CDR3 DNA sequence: TGCAGTGCTAGACTCCAGGGGTCTGGGGCCAACGTCCTGACTTTC. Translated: CSARLQGSGANVLTF.

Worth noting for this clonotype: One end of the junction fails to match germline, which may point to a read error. The CDR3 protein is CSASLGLATGVNVVTF. As DNA, the CDR3 is TGCAGTGCTAGTCTGGGACTAGCAACCGGGGTCAACGTCGTGACTTTC. The chain carries TRBV20-1 and TRBJ2-6, with 9 bases aligning to TRBD2. The CDR3 is made up of 16 amino acids. Germline V gives CDR1 DFQATT, CDR2 SNEGSKA (reference sequence).

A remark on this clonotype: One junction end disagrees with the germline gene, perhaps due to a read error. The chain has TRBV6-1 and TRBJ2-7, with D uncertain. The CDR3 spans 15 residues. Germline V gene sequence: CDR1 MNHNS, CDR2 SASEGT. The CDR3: CASSVSTEWISEQYF. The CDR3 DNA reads TGTGCCAGTAGTGTAAGTACAGAGTGGATCAGCGAGCAGTACTTC.

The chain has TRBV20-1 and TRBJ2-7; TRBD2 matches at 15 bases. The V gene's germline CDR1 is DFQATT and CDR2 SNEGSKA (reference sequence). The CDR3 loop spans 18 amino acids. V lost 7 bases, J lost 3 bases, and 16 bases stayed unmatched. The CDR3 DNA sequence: TGCAGTGTTAGCCCCGGACTAGCGGGAGGGCCGGATCACTACGAGCAGTACTTC. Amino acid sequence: CSVSPGLAGGPDHYEQYF.

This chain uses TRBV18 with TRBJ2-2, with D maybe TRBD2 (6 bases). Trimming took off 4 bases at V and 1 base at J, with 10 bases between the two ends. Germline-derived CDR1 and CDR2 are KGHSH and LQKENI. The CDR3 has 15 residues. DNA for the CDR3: TGTGCCAGCTCACACGGGACTGGGAACACCGGGGAGCTGTTTTTT. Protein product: CASSHGTGNTGELFF.

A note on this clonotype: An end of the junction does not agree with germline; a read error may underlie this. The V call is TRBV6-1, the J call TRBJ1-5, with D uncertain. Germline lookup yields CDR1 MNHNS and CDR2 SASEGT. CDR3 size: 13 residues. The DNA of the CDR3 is TGTGTCAGCAGACGGGCCGGTGGCTGGTCCCATCATTTT. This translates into CVSRRAGGWSHHF.

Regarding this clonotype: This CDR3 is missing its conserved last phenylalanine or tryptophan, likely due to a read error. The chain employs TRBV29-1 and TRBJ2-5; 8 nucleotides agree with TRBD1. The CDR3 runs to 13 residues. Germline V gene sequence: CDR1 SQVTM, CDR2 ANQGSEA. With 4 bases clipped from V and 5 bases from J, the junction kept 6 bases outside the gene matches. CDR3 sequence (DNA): TGCAGCGTTGCCTGGACAGGGCATGAGACCCAGTACTTA. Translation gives CSVAWTGHETQYL.

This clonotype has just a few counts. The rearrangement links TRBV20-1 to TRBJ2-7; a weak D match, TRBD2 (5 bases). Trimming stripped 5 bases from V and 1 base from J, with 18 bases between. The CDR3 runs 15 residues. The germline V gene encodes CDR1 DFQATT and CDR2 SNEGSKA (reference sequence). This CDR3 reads CSALGRIASSYEQYF. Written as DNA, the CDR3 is TGCAGTGCTCTCGGTAGGATAGCGAGTTCCTACGAGCAGTACTTC.

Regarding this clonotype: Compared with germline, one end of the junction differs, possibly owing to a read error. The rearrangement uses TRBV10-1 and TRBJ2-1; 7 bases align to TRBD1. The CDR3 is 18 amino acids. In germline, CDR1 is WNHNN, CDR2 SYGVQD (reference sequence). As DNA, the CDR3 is TGCGCCAACAGTGGCAGACAGGGTGGGTCCGAGAGGGACAATGAGCAGTTCTTC. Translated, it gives CANSGRQGGSERDNEQFF.

Written as DNA, the CDR3 is TGCAGTGCTAGTGAAGGGAGCACTGAAGCTTTCTTT. Translation gives CSASEGSTEAFF. The genes are TRBV20-1 and TRBJ1-1, with D unresolved. Germline-derived CDR1 and CDR2 are DFQATT and SNEGSKA (reference sequence). This CDR3 region has 12 residues. The germline V and J ends were trimmed by 3 bases and 4 bases, with 9 bases remaining between them.